This TCR beta chain was recovered during a study of beta chain features in type 1 diabetes. Trimming cost V 7 bases and J 3 bases, with 6 bases left between them. The CDR3 extends over 11 amino acids. CDR1 is SGHVS, CDR2 FQNEAQ, per germline. Study results and caveats: A cDNA-based sequencing approach could over-represent cells with high TCR expression. A moderate, significant TCRB CDR3 shortening appeared in type 1 diabetes across four CD4+ subsets. Within the patient group, naive, central memory and Treg TCRB repertoires appeared more similar to each other than within healthy donors.

This clone has more than one count but fewer than ten. Its matching antigen is unknown. TCRB transcripts that were expressed got sequenced, as all of the isolated RNA had been reverse transcribed. Here immunoSEQ multiplex PCR was the method, and the copy in TCRdb shows in-frame clones only, minus some. This table has 140,000 to 150,000 clones, about 13% appearing once. Sequencing was performed on central memory CD4+ T cells from blood. The source is a man aged 18 to 35 with type 1 diabetes. This chain joins TRBV7-8 and TRBJ1-1, with unresolved D. The CDR3 loop reads CASKLDTEAFF. CDR3 coding DNA: TGTGCCAGCAAGCTGGACACTGAAGCTTTCTTT.